Presented here are 6 T cell receptor beta chains from one specimen sequenced in a study of cytomegalovirus exposure and HLA in healthy donors. Both 60 Vbeta primers and 13 Jbeta primers went into the PCR. Using immunoSEQ multiplex PCR, the repertoire was profiled, and TCRdb retains in-frame clones only, with some absent. The data include roughly 100,000 clones; the top ten clones carry around 3.4%. Sequencing was performed on PBMCs. These receptors came from a woman between 25 and 40 years old in good health and CMV-seronegative.

The rearrangement links TRBV5-4 to TRBJ1-1; D not resolved. The V and J ends lost 3 bases and 1 base respectively, with 13 bases between them. The CDR3 covers 15 residues. CDR1 and CDR2 from the germline V gene are SGHNT and YYREEE (reference sequence). The CDR3 nucleotides are TGTGCCAGCAGCTCGCGGGCTTACGGGAACACTGAAGCTTTCTTT. Amino acids: CASSSRAYGNTEAFF.

J is TRBJ2-7 and V is TRBV9; weak D call: TRBD1 (5 bases). CDR3 length equals 14 residues. Trimming took off 4 bases at V and 7 bases at J, with 18 bases between the two ends. Germline V CDR1 and CDR2: SGDLS, YYNGEE. The CDR3 nucleotides read TGTGCCAGCAGCTCCAATATACAGGATTTGGAGCAGTACTTC. Its translation: CASSSNIQDLEQYF.

CDR3 amino acids: CASSAAGTESYEQYF. CDR3 sequence (DNA): TGTGCCAGCAGCGCCGCCGGGACTGAATCCTACGAGCAGTACTTC. J is TRBJ2-7 and V is TRBV9, with TRBD2 as a possible D gene (6 bases). In germline, CDR1 is SGDLS, CDR2 YYNGEE. The CDR3 spans 15 residues. V lost 3 bases and J lost 1, with 14 bases in between. Variable domain in full (rest from reference TRBV9 and TRBJ2-7): DSGVTQTPKHLITATGQRVTLRCSPRSGDLSVYWYQQSLDQGLQFLIQYYNGEERAKGNILERFSAQQFPDLHSELNLSSLELGDSALYFCASSAAGTESYEQYFGPGTRLTVT.

This chain uses TRBV28 with TRBJ2-7; D uncertain. The CDR3 length is 12 residues. V lost 4 bases and J lost 3, with 7 bases in between. Germline V gene sequence: CDR1 MDHEN, CDR2 SYDVKM. The CDR3 sequence is CASSWSGYEQYF. CDR3 coding DNA: TGTGCCAGCAGTTGGTCGGGCTACGAGCAGTACTTC.

The chain recombines TRBV5-4 with TRBJ1-1, with D uncertain. V lost 5 bases and J 3 bases, leaving 14 bases between the germline ends. The CDR3 runs 14 residues. CDR1 is SGHNT, CDR2 YYREEE, per germline (reference sequence). CDR3 amino acids: CASRGPGRYTEAFF. The CDR3, as DNA: TGTGCCAGCAGGGGTCCCGGGAGGTACACTGAAGCTTTCTTT.

The chain has TRBV7-8 and TRBJ1-4; D perhaps matches TRBD1 (5 bases). This CDR3 is built from 15 residues. Germline-derived CDR1 and CDR2 are SGHVS and FQNEAQ. The germline V and J ends were trimmed by 4 bases and 0 bases, with 9 bases remaining between them. The CDR3 region has the DNA TGTGCCAGCAGCTCTACAGGTTCAACTAATGAAAAACTGTTTTTT. As protein: CASSSTGSTNEKLFF.